This T cell receptor beta chain was sequenced during a study of blood T cell repertoires in COVID-19. Across the whole study: Acute and convalescent COVID-19 samples came from the United States, Italy and Spain. The cDNA or gDNA used as material had been derived from T cells, B-cell-depleted T cells, or PBMCs.

CDR1 is SGHRS and CDR2 is YFSETQ in the germline V gene. This CDR3 has 13 amino acids. Trimming left V 1 base short and J 3 bases short, with 7 bases between. Authors' methods: Reference gene primer amplification yielded estimated nucleated cell counts. The table came from immunoSEQ multiplex PCR; TCRdb's copy has only in-frame clones and leaves some out. The DNA was the basis for D and trimming; V, J and clone size are from that table. The sample lists some 130,000 clones; more than 70% were seen once. This receptor was obtained from a man aged 45-65 years with acute or convalescent COVID-19. The chain links TRBV5-1 to TRBJ2-5; no reliable D call. Sequenced sample: peripheral blood. DNA for the CDR3: TGCGCCAGCAGCTTGTACCCGGAAGAGACCCAGTACTTC. Residues: CASSLYPEETQYF.